These T cell receptor beta chains were read from a single sample in a study of neurological immune-mediated disorders. A single record per CDR3 protein comes from TCRdb applying MiXCR to the 5' RACE reads. The sample records about 62,000 distinct CDR3 sequences, around 4.8% being singletons. Sequenced material: PBMCs. The source of these receptors is a woman between 50 and 59 years old with multiple sclerosis. CDR3s include the opening cysteine and the closing phenylalanine or tryptophan. A D gene is named only where the DNA matches it firmly. Clone size appears in some rows only: once, few, many, or a class for an expanded clone.

j_gene,abundance,v_gene,d_gene,CDR3nt,CDR3aa
TRBJ1-2,many,TRBV5-1,TRBD1,TGCGCCAGCAGCGTTGTGGGACAGGGCTATGGCTACACCTTC,CASSVVGQGYGYTF
TRBJ2-5,many,TRBV10-3,TRBD1,TGTGCCATCAGCCCGGACAGAGGGGGCGAGACCCAGTACTTC,CAISPDRGGETQYF
TRBJ2-2,many,TRBV7-2,NA,TGTGCCAGCAGCTTACGTGGAGGGGCGAACACCGGGGAGCTGTTTTTT,CASSLRGGANTGELFF
TRBJ2-2,few,TRBV5-6,NA,TGTGCCAGCAGCTTGGCCAGCCTGATAACCGGGGAGCTGTTTTTT,CASSLASLITGELFF
TRBJ2-5,many,TRBV6-5,NA,TGTGCCAGCAGCTACAGGGCGCAAGAGACCCAGTACTTC,CASSYRAQETQYF
TRBJ2-1,NA,TRBV20-1,NA,TGCAGTTGGGGACTGACAGGTGGATTTTACAATGAGCAGTTCTTC,CSWGLTGGFYNEQFF
TRBJ2-5,many,TRBV7-2,TRBD1,TGTGCCAGCAGCTTAGTTTCGGGGGGACAGGGAGAAGAGACCCAGTACTTC,CASSLVSGGQGEETQYF
TRBJ1-4,many,TRBV5-1,NA,TGCGCCAGCAGCCGTACAGGGACTAATGAAAAACTGTTTTTT,CASSRTGTNEKLFF
TRBJ1-3,many,TRBV27,NA,TGTGCCAGCAGTTTGATCGGCTCTGGAAACACCATATATTTT,CASSLIGSGNTIYF
TRBJ2-1,many,TRBV12-3/TRBV12-4,NA,TGTGCCAGCAACGTTAGGGGGGTGTACAATGAGCAGTTCTTC,CASNVRGVYNEQFF
TRBJ2-5,many,TRBV29-1,NA,TGCAGCGTTGAACGGGGGATTCAAGAGACCCAGTACTTC,CSVERGIQETQYF
TRBJ1-2,many,TRBV7-9,TRBD1,TGTGCCAGCTCCCTGGGGACAGGATACGTCTATGGCTACACCTTC,CASSLGTGYVYGYTF
TRBJ1-2,many,TRBV11-2,NA,TGTGCCAGCAGCTTATCTCCCCCCGGGGGTAGCTATGGCTACACCTTC,CASSLSPPGGSYGYTF
TRBJ2-5,many,TRBV7-9,TRBD1,TGTGCCAGCAGCTCCCTCAGGGGGCAAGAGACCCAGTACTTC,CASSSLRGQETQYF
TRBJ2-1,many,TRBV4-2,NA,TGTGCCAGCGGGGCTTCCTCTTACAATGAGCAGTTCTTC,CASGASSYNEQFF